Listed below are T cell receptor beta chains from one sample, sequenced in a study of blood T cells in healthy people across ages. TCRdb re-analysed the 5' RACE reads in MiXCR, keeping a single row per CDR3 protein. Altogether about 930,000 distinct CDR3 sequences are present, approximately 32% being singletons, with the ten largest covering approximately 10%. This same sample was also part of a study on T cells of mothers and their children.

Sequencing was carried out using blood. All receptors come from a woman in her thirties or forties in good health. The CDR3 runs from the conserved cysteine through the conserved F or W. A D gene is named only where the DNA matches it firmly. Only part of the rows carry a size: once, few, many, or a class if the clone is expanded.

>TRBV28|TRBJ2-7|TRBD1|few
TGTGCCAGCAGTTTACGGGACAGGGGACAGCCAAGCTCCTACGAGCAGTACTTC
CASSLRDRGQPSSYEQYF
>TRBV5-1|TRBJ2-5|NA|many
TGCGCCAGCAGCTTGGATCCGGGGCCGGAGACCCAGTACTTC
CASSLDPGPETQYF
>TRBV3-1|TRBJ2-3|TRBD1|NA
TGTGCCAGCAGCCATGGGACAGGGGGCGCAAGGGATATGCAGTATTTT
CASSHGTGGARDMQYF
>TRBV27|TRBJ2-1|NA|NA
TGTGCCAGCAGTTTAGAGGGGCCCGACAATGAGCAGTTCTTC
CASSLEGPDNEQFF
>TRBV7-9|TRBJ2-7|NA|few
TGTGCCAGCAGCGCTCGACAGGCCGGGGAGCAGTACTTC
CASSARQAGEQYF
>TRBV28|TRBJ1-1|TRBD1|few
TGTGCCGCCCTACCCGGGACAGGGAGGGCAGCTTTCTTT
CAALPGTGRAAFF
>TRBV7-7|TRBJ2-5|NA|few
TGCGCTAGCAGCCTCGGACAGATGGAAGAGACCCAGTACTTC
CASSLGQMEETQYF
>TRBV10-3|TRBJ2-7|NA|NA
TGTGCCATCGGGCCGGGCGGCTACGAGCAGTACTTC
CAIGPGGYEQYF
>TRBV20-1|TRBJ1-6|TRBD1|few
TGCAGTGCGGACGCTAAGGACAGGCTCTATAATTCACCCCTCCACTTT
CSADAKDRLYNSPLHF
>TRBV27|TRBJ2-7|NA|many
TGTGCCAGCAGTGGGGGGAGCGCGTACGAGCAGTACTTC
CASSGGSAYEQYF
>TRBV7-2|TRBJ1-5|NA|NA
TGTGCCAGCAGCTCCCCGGCCGGCAATCAGCCCCAGCATTTT
CASSSPAGNQPQHF
>TRBV12-5|TRBJ2-1|TRBD1|few
TGTGCTAGTGGAAGCGGACAGGGGGGAAATGAGCAGTTCTTC
CASGSGQGGNEQFF
>TRBV12-3/TRBV12-4|TRBJ1-1|TRBD1|NA
TGTGCCAGCAGGGTCCGGGACAGGGTTGAGCACACTGAAGCTTTCTTT
CASRVRDRVEHTEAFF
>TRBV7-9|TRBJ2-1|NA|NA
TGTGCCAGCAGCTTTGGGCAGGAGAACAATGAGCAGTTCTTC
CASSFGQENNEQFF
>TRBV7-8|TRBJ1-4|NA|NA
TGTGCCAGCAGCCCCAGGAGGAGTGCGCCTAATGAAAAACTGTTTTTT
CASSPRRSAPNEKLFF
>TRBV2|TRBJ2-7|NA|few
TGTGCCAGCGATTGGGGGGGCCATCAATTTGGCTCCTACGAGCAGTACTTC
CASDWGGHQFGSYEQYF
>TRBV5-1|TRBJ1-5|TRBD1|few
TGCGCCAGCAGCCCCGGGACAGGGGCTTATCAGCCCCAGCATTTT
CASSPGTGAYQPQHF